This T cell receptor beta chain was sequenced during a study of blood T cells in healthy people across ages. The V gene's germline CDR1 is KGHDR and CDR2 SFDVKD. V dropped 0 bases and J dropped 6; count of bases not matched to a gene: 3. This CDR3 has 16 amino acids. A sample-barcoded 5' primer and a J-beta primer mix were used in a second PCR of about 7 to 12 cycles. TCRdb passed the 5' RACE reads through MiXCR, listing each CDR3 protein once. Of 1,800,000 or so distinct CDR3 sequences listed, roughly two fifths were seen once; the top ten hold 23%. This clonotype has just a few counts. Sequencing input: blood. The receptor was isolated from a human donor in good health. The chain couples TRBV24-1 to TRBJ2-1, with 11 bases identical to TRBD2. CDR3 coding DNA: TGTGCCACCAGTGATTTGCGTCTAGCGGGGGGCAATGAGCAGTTCTTC. Residues: CATSDLRLAGGNEQFF.